This TCR beta chain is drawn from a study of blood T cell repertoires in COVID-19. Study background: The study drew acute and convalescent COVID-19 samples from the United States, Italy and Spain. From T cells, B-cell-depleted T cells, or PBMCs came the material, which was cDNA or gDNA.

TCRdb's copy holds only in-frame clones and misses some; the assay was immunoSEQ multiplex PCR. The data contain 200,000 to 300,000 clones, approximately 82% of them singletons. In germline, CDR1 is SGHTA, CDR2 FQGNSA. The CDR3 is 17 amino acids. The V and J ends lost 5 bases and 5 bases respectively, with 25 bases between them. This TCR was sampled from a woman older than 75 with acute or convalescent COVID-19. The chain links TRBV7-2 to TRBJ2-7, with D possibly TRBD1 on 6 matching bases. Source material: peripheral blood. The CDR3 sequence is CASSQYPAGQLRDEQYF. The DNA of the CDR3 is TGTGCCAGCAGCCAGTATCCGGCCGGACAGCTTAGAGACGAGCAGTACTTC.